A selection of T cell receptor beta chains follows, all from one sample in a study of identical twins. TCRdb reprocessed the 5' RACE reads via MiXCR and lists one record per CDR3 protein. Of a few hundred thousand distinct CDR3 sequences in the sample, approximately 25% were seen once. The same sample was also studied in work on T cells expressing NK-cell markers.

Material: CD4+ T cells sorted from blood. All receptors derive from a woman aged 18 to 35 in good health. The CDR3 runs from the conserved cysteine through the conserved F or W.

>TRBJ2-6|TRBV6-1
CASSEGNSGANVLTF
>TRBJ2-6|TRBV18
CASSPPRGSGANVLTF
>TRBJ2-2|TRBV24-1
CATSDPTSGLNTGELFF
>TRBJ2-3|TRBV5-1
CASSLGDAWDTQYF
>TRBJ1-2|TRBV2
CASSGERGRRGYTF
>TRBJ2-4|TRBV29-1
CSVERDGAKNIQYF
>TRBJ1-2|TRBV7-9
CASSPHETGGYGYTF
>TRBJ2-1|TRBV4-1
CASSHSGGGTVQFF
>TRBJ2-3|TRBV5-4
CASSLRGYTDTQYF
>TRBJ1-2|TRBV12-3/TRBV12-4
CASRYSGTGGYGYTF
>TRBJ2-1|TRBV6-6
CASSYTQGPKQFF
>TRBJ1-1|TRBV2
CASSDSGNTEAFF
>TRBJ2-1|TRBV20-1
CSPRQGGDNEQFF
>TRBJ2-1|TRBV24-1
CATQEDRLNEQFF
>TRBJ2-1|TRBV6-1
CASSAWTSGRDNEQFF
>TRBJ2-2|TRBV20-1
CSAVGGTSGYTGELFF
>TRBJ2-7|TRBV10-2
CASSDPGPLSTGDF
>TRBJ1-1|TRBV12-3/TRBV12-4
CASSLRSGGTEAFF
>TRBJ2-3|TRBV11-3
CASSLGAVTDTQYF
>TRBJ2-3|TRBV12-5
CASGLVQGDRTTDTQYF
>TRBJ2-1|TRBV19
CASSISPRRSSYNEQFF
>TRBJ1-4|TRBV20-1
CSARTRRANEKLFF
>TRBJ2-1|TRBV6-2/TRBV6-3
CAGSSGRINEQFF
>TRBJ2-7|TRBV7-2
CASSLYQGSFEQYF
>TRBJ2-5|TRBV12-3/TRBV12-4
CASKKRRSFQETQYF
>TRBJ2-3|TRBV30
CAWRIAGTDTQYF
>TRBJ2-1|TRBV18
CASSPQASSYNEQFF
>TRBJ2-3|TRBV10-3
CAISEGVGGTQYF
>TRBJ2-1|TRBV20-1
CSARDILRGRADNEQFF
>TRBJ2-3|TRBV14
CASSQDSSGRAADTQYF
>TRBJ2-1|TRBV20-1
CSAPTNLAGGPENEQFF
>TRBJ2-1|TRBV20-1
CSARRAGGDNEQFF
>TRBJ2-7|TRBV18
CASSTGTNTYEQYF
>TRBJ2-5|TRBV5-1
CASSLAMGGLETQYF
>TRBJ1-5|TRBV20-1
CSATRDRGGQPQHF
>TRBJ2-7|TRBV10-1
CASTARSSPGEQYF
>TRBJ2-2|TRBV10-3
CAINPGGSNTGELFF
>TRBJ1-1|TRBV25-1
CASSWGGAGTEAFF
>TRBJ2-5|TRBV12-3/TRBV12-4
CASSLSGPETQYF
>TRBJ2-7|TRBV20-1
CSARAPLGGGSSYEQYF
>TRBJ2-6|TRBV6-2/TRBV6-3
CASGFSGANVLTF
>TRBJ2-2|TRBV5-1
CASSREGAGELFF
>TRBJ1-1|TRBV7-9
CASSSPGGERTNTEAFF
>TRBJ2-5|TRBV20-1
CSAPTSDQETQYF
>TRBJ2-1|TRBV6-1
CASKIAGEGGNEQFF
>TRBJ2-2|TRBV3-1
CASSQDSNTGELFF
>TRBJ1-2|TRBV27
CASSHRDSYGYTF
>TRBJ1-4|TRBV5-1
CASAQPGDEKLFF
>TRBJ2-4|TRBV20-1
CSASKLGGDIQYF
>TRBJ2-2|TRBV6-2/TRBV6-3
CASSRWGNTGELFF
>TRBJ2-1|TRBV7-2
CASSSRTSGSSGNEQFF
>TRBJ2-6|TRBV6-5
CASSYSSHPAGANVLTF
>TRBJ2-3|TRBV21-1
CASSSRTSGGSTSTDTQYF